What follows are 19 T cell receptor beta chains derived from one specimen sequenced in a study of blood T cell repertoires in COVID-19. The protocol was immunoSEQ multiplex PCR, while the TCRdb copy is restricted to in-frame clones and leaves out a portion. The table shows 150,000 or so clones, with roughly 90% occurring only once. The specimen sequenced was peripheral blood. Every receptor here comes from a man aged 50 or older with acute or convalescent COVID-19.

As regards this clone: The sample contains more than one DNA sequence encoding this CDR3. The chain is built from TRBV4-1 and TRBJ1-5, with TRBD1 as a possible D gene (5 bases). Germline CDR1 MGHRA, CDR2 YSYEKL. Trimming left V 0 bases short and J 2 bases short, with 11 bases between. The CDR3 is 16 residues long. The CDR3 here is CASSQDGGIGNQPQHF. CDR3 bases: TGCGCCAGCAGCCAAGATGGGGGGATTGGCAATCAGCCCCAGCATTTT.

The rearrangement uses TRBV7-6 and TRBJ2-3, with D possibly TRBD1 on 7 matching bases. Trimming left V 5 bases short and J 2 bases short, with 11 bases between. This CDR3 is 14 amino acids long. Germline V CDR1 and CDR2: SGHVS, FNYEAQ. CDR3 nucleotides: TGTGCCAGCAGCCCAGGGGGGTTCACAGATACGCAGTATTTT. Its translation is CASSPGGFTDTQYF. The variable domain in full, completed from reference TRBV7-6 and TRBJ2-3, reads GAGVSQSPRYKVTKRGQDVALRCDPISGHVSLYWYRQALGQGPEFLTYFNYEAQQDKSGLPNDRFSAERPEGSISTLTIQRTEQRDSAMYRCASSPGGFTDTQYFGPGTRLTVL.

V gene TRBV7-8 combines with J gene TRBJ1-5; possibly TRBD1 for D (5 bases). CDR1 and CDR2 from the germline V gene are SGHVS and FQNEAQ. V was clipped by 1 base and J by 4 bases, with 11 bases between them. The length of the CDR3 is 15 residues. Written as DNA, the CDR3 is TGTGCCAGCAGCTTAGTCGGGGGTAGTAATCAGCCCCAGCATTTT. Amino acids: CASSLVGGSNQPQHF.

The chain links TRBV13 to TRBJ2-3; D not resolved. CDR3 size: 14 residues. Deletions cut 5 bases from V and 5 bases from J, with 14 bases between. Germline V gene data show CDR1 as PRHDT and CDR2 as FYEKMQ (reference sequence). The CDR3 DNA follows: TGTGCCAGCAGCGCCAGCCCTAGTGTAGATACGCAGTATTTT. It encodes CASSASPSVDTQYF.

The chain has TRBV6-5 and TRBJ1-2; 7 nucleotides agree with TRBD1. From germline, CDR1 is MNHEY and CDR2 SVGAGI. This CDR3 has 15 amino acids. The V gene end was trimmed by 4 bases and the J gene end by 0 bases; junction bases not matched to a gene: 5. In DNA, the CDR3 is TGTGCCAGCAGTTTCGGACAGGATCCTAACTATGGCTACACCTTC. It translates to CASSFGQDPNYGYTF.

The CDR3 nucleotides read TGTGCCAGCGCGTTGGAGACAGGGGTAAACATTCAGTACTTC. This gives the protein CASALETGVNIQYF. The genes are TRBV6-5 and TRBJ2-4; TRBD1 aligns across 8 bases. The CDR3 is 14 amino acids. V lost 8 bases to trimming and J lost 6 bases; unmatched junction nucleotides: 9. CDR1 MNHEY and CDR2 SVGAGI come from the germline V gene.

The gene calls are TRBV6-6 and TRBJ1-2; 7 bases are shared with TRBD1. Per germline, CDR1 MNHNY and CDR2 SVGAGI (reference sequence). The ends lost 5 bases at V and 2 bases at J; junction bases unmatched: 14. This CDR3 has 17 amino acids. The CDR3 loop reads CASSLRDSFPLNYGYTF. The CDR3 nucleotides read TGTGCCAGCAGTCTCCGGGACAGTTTTCCCCTCAACTATGGCTACACCTTC.

CDR3: CATSDPKPGANEKLFF. CDR3 nucleotide sequence: TGTGCCACCAGTGATCCAAAACCGGGTGCTAATGAAAAACTGTTTTTT. This chain links TRBV24-1 with TRBJ1-4; no clear D gene. V was pared by 3 bases and J by 3 bases, with 13 bases between. There are 16 residues in the CDR3. CDR1 and CDR2 from the germline V gene are KGHDR and SFDVKD.

The CDR3 nucleotides read TGTGCCAGCTCGCCTTGGGGGGGCCAAGAGACCCAGTACTTC. This gives the protein CASSPWGGQETQYF. The chain combines TRBV18 with TRBJ2-5; the match to TRBD2 covers 7 bases. This CDR3 has 14 residues. Trimming removed 6 bases from V and 1 base from J; junction bases left unmatched: 5. Germline V CDR1 and CDR2: KGHSH, LQKENI.

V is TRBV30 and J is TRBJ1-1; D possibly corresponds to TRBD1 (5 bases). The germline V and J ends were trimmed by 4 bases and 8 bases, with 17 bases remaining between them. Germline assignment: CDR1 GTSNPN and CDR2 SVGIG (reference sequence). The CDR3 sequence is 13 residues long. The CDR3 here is CAWNWQGISEAFF. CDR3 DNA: TGTGCCTGGAACTGGCAGGGAATTTCCGAAGCTTTCTTT.

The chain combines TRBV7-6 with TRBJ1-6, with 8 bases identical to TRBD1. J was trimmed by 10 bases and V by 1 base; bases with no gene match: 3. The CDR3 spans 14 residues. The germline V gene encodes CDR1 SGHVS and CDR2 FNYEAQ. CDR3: CASSLEGQGSPLHF. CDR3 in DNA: TGTGCCAGCAGCTTAGAAGGACAGGGCTCACCCCTCCACTTT.

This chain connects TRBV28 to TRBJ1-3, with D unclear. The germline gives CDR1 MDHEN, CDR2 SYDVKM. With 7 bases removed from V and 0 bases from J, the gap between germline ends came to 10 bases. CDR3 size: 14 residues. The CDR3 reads CASTYPNSGNTIYF. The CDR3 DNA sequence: TGTGCCAGCACCTATCCTAACTCTGGAAACACCATATATTTT. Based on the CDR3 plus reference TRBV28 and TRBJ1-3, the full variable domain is DVKVTQSSRYLVKRTGEKVFLECVQDMDHENMFWYRQDPGLGLRLIYFSYDVKMKEKGDIPEGYSVSREKKERFSLILESASTNQTSMYLCASTYPNSGNTIYFGEGSWLTVV.

CDR3 protein: CASSIGTGGIYEQYF. In DNA, the CDR3 is TGTGCCAGCAGCATAGGGACAGGGGGCATCTACGAGCAGTACTTC. The chain is built from TRBV7-2 and TRBJ2-7; 12 nucleotides agree with TRBD1. With 5 bases clipped from V and 3 bases from J, the junction kept 5 bases outside the gene matches. Germline V CDR1 and CDR2: SGHTA, FQGNSA. The CDR3 is 15 amino acids.

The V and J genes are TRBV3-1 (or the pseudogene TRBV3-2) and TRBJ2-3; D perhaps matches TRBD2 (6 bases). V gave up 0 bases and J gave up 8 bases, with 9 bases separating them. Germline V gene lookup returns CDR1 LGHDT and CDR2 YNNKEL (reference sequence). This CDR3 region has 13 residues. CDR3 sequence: CASSQDSGGTQYF. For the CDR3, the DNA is TGTGCCAGCAGCCAAGATAGCGGAGGTACGCAGTATTTT.

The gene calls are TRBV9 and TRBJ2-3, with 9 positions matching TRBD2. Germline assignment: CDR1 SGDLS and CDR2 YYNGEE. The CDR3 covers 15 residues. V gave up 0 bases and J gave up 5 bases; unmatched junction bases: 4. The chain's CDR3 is CASSVVSGGRDTQYF. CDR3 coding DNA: TGTGCCAGCAGCGTAGTGAGCGGGGGGAGAGATACGCAGTATTTT.

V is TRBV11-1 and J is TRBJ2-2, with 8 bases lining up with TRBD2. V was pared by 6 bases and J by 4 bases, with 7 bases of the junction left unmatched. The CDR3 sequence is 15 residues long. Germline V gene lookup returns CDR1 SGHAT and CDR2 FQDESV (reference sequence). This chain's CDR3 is CASSYRGGSTGELFF. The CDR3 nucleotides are TGTGCCAGCAGTTACCGCGGGGGGAGCACCGGGGAGCTGTTTTTT.

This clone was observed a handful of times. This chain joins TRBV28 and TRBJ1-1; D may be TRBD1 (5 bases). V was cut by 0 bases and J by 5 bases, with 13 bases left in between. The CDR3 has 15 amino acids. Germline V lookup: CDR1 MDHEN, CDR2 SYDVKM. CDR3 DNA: TGTGCCAGCAGTTTATGGAACGGGGGAGAGACTGAAGCTTTCTTT. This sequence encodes CASSLWNGGETEAFF. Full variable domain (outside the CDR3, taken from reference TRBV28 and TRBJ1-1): DVKVTQSSRYLVKRTGEKVFLECVQDMDHENMFWYRQDPGLGLRLIYFSYDVKMKEKGDIPEGYSVSREKKERFSLILESASTNQTSMYLCASSLWNGGETEAFFGQGTRLTVV.

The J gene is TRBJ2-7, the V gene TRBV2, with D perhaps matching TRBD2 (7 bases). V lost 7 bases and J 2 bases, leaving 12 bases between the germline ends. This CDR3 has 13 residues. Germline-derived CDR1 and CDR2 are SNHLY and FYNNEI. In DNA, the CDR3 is TGTGCCAGCACTCCCGGGGGGCCCTACGAGCAGTACGTC. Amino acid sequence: CASTPGGPYEQYV.

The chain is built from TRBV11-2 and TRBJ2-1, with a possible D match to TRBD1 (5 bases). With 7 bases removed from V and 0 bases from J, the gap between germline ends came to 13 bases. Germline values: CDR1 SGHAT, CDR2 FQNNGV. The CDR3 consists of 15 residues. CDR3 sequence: CASTFWGSSYNEQFF. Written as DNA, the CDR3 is TGTGCCAGCACCTTTTGGGGCAGCTCCTACAATGAGCAGTTCTTC.